These 13 T cell receptor beta chains were all obtained from the same sample, sequenced in a study of regulatory T cells in long-lasting Graves disease (dated by TCRdb to the early 2020s). Sample time point, as interpreted from the label and publication: newly diagnosed GD, antithyroid drugs for less than 3 months. RNA was extracted from PBMCs in TRIzol for both TCR sequencing and RNA sequencing. The library was generated by multiplex PCR. The instrument given in TCRdb is Illumina HiSeq 4000. CDR3 regions were amplified by Arm-PCR with iRepertoire HTBI primers to construct TCR beta libraries. TCRdb reworked the public reads: Q25 trimming with fastp, MiXCR clone assembly, productive beta chains retained. Rows merge per CDR3 protein into single entries with the most common DNA and genes. This sample is represented by roughly 360,000 distinct CDR3 sequences; roughly 10% of them were singletons. Under 20% of the sample is in the top ten clones.

In addition, the sample was reused for a study of T cells in Graves' hyperthyroidism and ophthalmopathy.

Sequencing used peripheral blood mononuclear cells (PBMCs), obtained at new diagnosis, from a patient treated with antithyroid drugs. The receptors originated from a woman younger than 30 with Graves disease. Donor details come from another sample of the same person, matched by shared clones.

Turning to this clonotype: One base away lies a much larger clone, so this may be a sequencing read error. The rearrangement links TRBV20-1 to TRBJ2-5, with D hard to call. The J call may not be correct, given that the DNA end is closer to TRBJ2-7. This CDR3 spans 14 amino acids. CDR1 is DFQATT, CDR2 SNEGSKA, per germline (reference sequence). In DNA, the CDR3 is TGCAGTGCTAGACATCCCCGTTTCGGCCACGAGCAGTACTTC. This translates into CSARHPRFGHEQYF.

This chain joins TRBV29-1 and TRBJ2-3; D gene uncertain. This CDR3 contains 10 residues. Trimming cost V 6 bases and J 8 bases, with 9 bases left between them. Per the germline V gene, CDR1 is SQVTM and CDR2 is ANQGSEA. The CDR3 region has the DNA TGCAGCGTAGGATTCCTTACGCAGTATTTT. Translation: CSVGFLTQYF.

This clonotype was observed at least ten times. V usage is TRBV27 and J usage is TRBJ2-1; either TRBD1 or TRBD2 may supply D (5 bases each). V lost 4 bases, J lost 0 bases, and 13 bases lay in between. Germline assignment: CDR1 MNHEY and CDR2 SMNVEV (reference sequence). The CDR3 contains 16 residues. This CDR3 is CASSSQGESSYNEQFF. CDR3 sequence (DNA): TGTGCCAGCAGTTCTCAAGGGGAGAGCTCCTACAATGAGCAGTTCTTC.

The sample holds many counts of this clonotype. V is TRBV20-1 and J is TRBJ2-7; 10 bases are shared with TRBD2. V dropped 5 bases and J dropped 1; count of bases not matched to a gene: 5. CDR1 and CDR2 (germline): DFQATT, SNEGSKA (reference sequence). This CDR3 spans 14 amino acids. CDR3 sequence (DNA): TGCAGTGCTTCTAGCGGGGGCGCATCCTACGAGCAGTACGTC. This encodes CSASSGGASYEQYV.

This clonotype has more than one count but fewer than ten. CDR3 nucleotide sequence: TGCGCCAGCAGCCAAGATTTTATGGGCCCCTCGCCCCAGCATTTT. Its translation: CASSQDFMGPSPQHF. The V call is TRBV4-1, the J call TRBJ1-5; D is uncertain. CDR3 length: 15 amino acids. Germline CDR1 MGHRA, CDR2 YSYEKL. V lost 0 bases and J lost 9, with 15 bases in between.

At least ten counts were recorded for this clonotype. The chain combines TRBV20-1 with TRBJ2-3; either TRBD1 or TRBD2 may fit D (5 bases each). V shed 3 bases and J shed 6 bases, with 19 bases lying between them. The CDR3 loop spans 15 amino acids. Germline loops: CDR1 DFQATT, CDR2 SNEGSKA (reference sequence). CDR3 nucleotides: TGCAGTGCTAGCTACCGGGACCTAAATAGGGATACGCAGTATTTT. Protein product: CSASYRDLNRDTQYF.

The chain's CDR3 is CASSRSGQGGQPQHF. The CDR3 region has the DNA TGTGCCAGCAGTAGATCGGGACAGGGAGGGCAGCCCCAGCATTTT. The V gene is TRBV12-3 or TRBV12-4, the J gene TRBJ1-5; 9 nucleotides line up with TRBD1. The CDR3 is made up of 15 amino acids. Trimming at V came to 5 bases and at J to 7 bases, leaving 9 bases not matched to a gene.

The genes are TRBV7-2 and TRBJ1-2; D uncertain. Trimming shortened V by 5 bases and J by 5 bases, and 18 bases separated the two germline ends. This CDR3 comprises 15 residues. Germline CDR1 and CDR2: SGHTA and FQGNSA. The CDR3 loop reads CASSTRNPTDYGYTF. CDR3 in DNA: TGTGCCAGCAGCACCCGTAACCCGACGGATTATGGCTACACCTTC.

The chain has TRBV12-3 or TRBV12-4 and TRBJ2-1; 8 positions match TRBD2. The CDR3 sequence is 15 residues long. V lost 6 bases and J lost 5; bases outside the gene matches: 9. The CDR3 DNA reads TGTGCCAGCAGCCCCCTCACCGGGGGGGACAATGAGCAGTTCTTC. Its protein is CASSPLTGGDNEQFF.

This clonotype has a count of ten or more. The rearrangement links TRBV7-2 to TRBJ1-1, with D maybe TRBD1 (5 bases). V was shortened by 5 bases and J by 7 bases, with 14 bases between the two germline ends. The CDR3 runs to 13 residues. Germline CDR1 and CDR2: SGHTA and FQGNSA. Here the CDR3 reads CASSPGGGIEAFF. The CDR3, as DNA: TGTGCCAGCAGCCCCGGGGGGGGAATTGAAGCTTTCTTT.

This clonotype has a count of ten or more. The chain joins TRBV7-2 to TRBJ2-5; the D gene could be TRBD1 or TRBD2 (5 bases each). The CDR3 loop spans 14 amino acids. The V gene's germline CDR1 is SGHTA and CDR2 FQGNSA. V was clipped by 1 base and J by 1 base, with 7 bases between them. The DNA of the CDR3 is TGTGCCAGCAGCTTAGGGGGGATCCAAGAGACCCAGTACTTC. It is translated as CASSLGGIQETQYF. Full variable domain (outside the CDR3, taken from reference TRBV7-2 and TRBJ2-5): GAGVSQSPSNKVTEKGKDVELRCDPISGHTALYWYRQSLGQGLEFLIYFQGNSAPDKSGLPSDRFSAERTGGSVSTLTIQRTQQEDSAVYLCASSLGGIQETQYFGPGTRLLVL.

This clonotype showed up many times. The CDR3 protein is CASRAMGLNTGELFF. In DNA, the CDR3 is TGTGCCAGCAGGGCGATGGGGCTGAACACCGGGGAGCTGTTTTTT. J is TRBJ2-2 and V is TRBV2, with D possibly matching TRBD1 (5 bases). Looked up from germline, CDR1 is SNHLY and CDR2 is FYNNEI. The V end lost 6 bases, the J end lost 1 base, and 12 bases lay between the germline ends. The CDR3 is 15 residues long.

A few counts support this clonotype. CDR3 residues: CASRTYESTNEKLFF. For the CDR3, the DNA is TGCGCCAGCAGGACTTATGAGAGCACTAATGAAAAACTGTTTTTT. The chain joins TRBV4-1 to TRBJ1-4; D unclear. CDR3 size: 15 residues. The germline V and J ends were trimmed by 6 bases and 2 bases, with 13 bases remaining between them. CDR1 MGHRA and CDR2 YSYEKL come from the germline V gene.